These T cell receptor beta chains were read from a single sample in a study of blood T cell repertoires in COVID-19. The data were produced by immunoSEQ multiplex PCR, yet TCRdb's version contains in-frame clones alone and is incomplete. The table shows some 270,000 clones, with approximately 88% occurring only once. Material for sequencing was PBMCs or T cells enriched from blood (not recorded which). These receptors came from a woman aged 40 to 50 who had recovered from COVID-19. The CDR3 runs from the conserved cysteine through the conserved F or W. A D gene is named only where the DNA matches it firmly. Clone sizes are given selectively: once, few, many, or a class where the clone is expanded.

CDR3nt: TGCGCCAGCAGCCCGGGACAGGGGGGCCCACAGCCCCAGCATTTT; CDR3aa: CASSPGQGGPQPQHF; v_gene: TRBV5-1; d_gene: TRBD1; j_gene: TRBJ1-5; abundance: .
CDR3nt: TGTGCCTGTAGTGCGGGTGGCACCATATATTTT; CDR3aa: CACSAGGTIYF; v_gene: TRBV30; d_gene: .; j_gene: TRBJ1-3; abundance: .
CDR3nt: TGTGCCTGGAGTGCAGATAGGACAAGGACAGGTAGCGGGAGCTCCTATAATTCACCCCTCCACTTT; CDR3aa: CAWSADRTRTGSGSSYNSPLHF; v_gene: TRBV30; d_gene: TRBD1; j_gene: TRBJ1-6; abundance: .
CDR3nt: TGTGCTAGTGGTCCGAGGACAGGGACGTCTGGCGAGCAGTACTTC; CDR3aa: CASGPRTGTSGEQYF; v_gene: TRBV12-5; d_gene: TRBD1; j_gene: TRBJ2-7; abundance: .
CDR3nt: TGTGCCAGCAGCTCATATAGGGGGACCTTCGACGAGCAGTACTTC; CDR3aa: CASSSYRGTFDEQYF; v_gene: TRBV7-2; d_gene: .; j_gene: TRBJ2-7; abundance: .
CDR3nt: TGTGCCAGCAGTCTCCCGGACAGGGTGCCCCCCGTCTACACCTTC; CDR3aa: CASSLPDRVPPVYTF; v_gene: TRBV25-1; d_gene: TRBD1; j_gene: TRBJ1-2; abundance: .
CDR3nt: TGTGCCAGCAGCTTGGACTCAACAGGGAGGGGGTCCTACAATGAGCAGTTCTTC; CDR3aa: CASSLDSTGRGSYNEQFF; v_gene: TRBV7-2; d_gene: .; j_gene: TRBJ2-1; abundance: .
CDR3nt: TGTGCCACCAGTGATTCGCTAACTAGCACAGATACGCAGTATTTT; CDR3aa: CATSDSLTSTDTQYF; v_gene: TRBV24-1; d_gene: .; j_gene: TRBJ2-3; abundance: .
CDR3nt: TGTGCCAGCAGGCGAGGCAGGGGCGTAAACAGCTCCTATAATTCACCCCTCCACTTT; CDR3aa: CASRRGRGVNSSYNSPLHF; v_gene: TRBV2; d_gene: .; j_gene: TRBJ1-6; abundance: once
CDR3nt: TGTGCCAGCAGCCCAGGGCCGGCGTCCTCTGGCTACACCTTC; CDR3aa: CASSPGPASSGYTF; v_gene: TRBV9; d_gene: .; j_gene: TRBJ1-2; abundance: .
CDR3nt: TGTGCCAGCACCCCCAGCGGGGGCACCATATATTTT; CDR3aa: CASTPSGGTIYF; v_gene: TRBV12-3/TRBV12-4; d_gene: .; j_gene: TRBJ1-3; abundance: .
CDR3nt: TGCGCCAGCAGGCCTGGACAAAACACCGGGGAGCTGTTTTTT; CDR3aa: CASRPGQNTGELFF; v_gene: TRBV5-1; d_gene: .; j_gene: TRBJ2-2; abundance: .
CDR3nt: TGTGCCAGCAGCGTAGGGGGAGGGTTGGCCTACGAGCAGTACTTC; CDR3aa: CASSVGGGLAYEQYF; v_gene: TRBV9; d_gene: TRBD2; j_gene: TRBJ2-7; abundance: .
CDR3nt: TGTGCCAGCACTGTAACGACTAGCGGGGTAGGGGAGCAGTACTTC; CDR3aa: CASTVTTSGVGEQYF; v_gene: TRBV6-5; d_gene: TRBD2; j_gene: TRBJ2-7; abundance: .
CDR3nt: TGTGCCAGCAGCCCCTCGGGACAGGGTGTTCGGGGCTACACCTTC; CDR3aa: CASSPSGQGVRGYTF; v_gene: TRBV7-8; d_gene: TRBD1; j_gene: TRBJ1-2; abundance: .
CDR3nt: TGTGCCAGCTCACCCCGGACAGGGGAGGAGCAGTACTTC; CDR3aa: CASSPRTGEEQYF; v_gene: TRBV18; d_gene: TRBD1; j_gene: TRBJ2-7; abundance: .
CDR3nt: TGTGCCAGCAGTGGGGAGGGGAGCTCCTATAATTCACCCCTCCACTTT; CDR3aa: CASSGEGSSYNSPLHF; v_gene: TRBV2; d_gene: .; j_gene: TRBJ1-6; abundance: .
CDR3nt: TGTGCCAGCTCACCACGACAGGGGTTGAAAGAGACCCAGTACTTC; CDR3aa: CASSPRQGLKETQYF; v_gene: TRBV18; d_gene: TRBD1; j_gene: TRBJ2-5; abundance: .
CDR3nt: TGTGCCACATACTCACTACAGGGAAAGGGAAACACCATATATTTT; CDR3aa: CATYSLQGKGNTIYF; v_gene: TRBV10-3; d_gene: .; j_gene: TRBJ1-3; abundance: .
CDR3nt: TGTGCCAGCAGCTTACCGGGACTAGTAGCCTACGAGCAGTACTTC; CDR3aa: CASSLPGLVAYEQYF; v_gene: TRBV11-3; d_gene: TRBD2; j_gene: TRBJ2-7; abundance: .
CDR3nt: TGCAGTGCTAGTTGGGGAGCTTACAATGAGCAGTTCTTC; CDR3aa: CSASWGAYNEQFF; v_gene: TRBV20-1; d_gene: .; j_gene: TRBJ2-1; abundance: .
CDR3nt: TGTGCCTGGAGAGATAGCGGGGGGGCGGATACGCAGTATTTT; CDR3aa: CAWRDSGGADTQYF; v_gene: TRBV30; d_gene: TRBD2; j_gene: TRBJ2-3; abundance: .
CDR3nt: TGTGCCAGCAGCTTAGCCGGTAGCGGGAGCATAGAGACCCAGTACTTC; CDR3aa: CASSLAGSGSIETQYF; v_gene: TRBV7-8; d_gene: TRBD2; j_gene: TRBJ2-5; abundance: once
CDR3nt: TGTGCCAGCAGCGGCCGGGAGAGCCTGCGTGAAAAACTGTTTTTT; CDR3aa: CASSGRESLREKLFF; v_gene: TRBV9; d_gene: .; j_gene: TRBJ1-4; abundance: .
CDR3nt: TGTGCCAGCAGCGTAGAAGGAGGGAGGGCCTACGAGCAGTACTTC; CDR3aa: CASSVEGGRAYEQYF; v_gene: TRBV9; d_gene: TRBD2; j_gene: TRBJ2-7; abundance: .
CDR3nt: TGTGCCAGCAGGCCGTACCCGTGGAGTGAGCAGTACTTC; CDR3aa: CASRPYPWSEQYF; v_gene: TRBV6-5; d_gene: .; j_gene: TRBJ2-7; abundance: .
CDR3nt: TGTGCCATCAGTAGACAGGGACAGGGCTACGAGCAGTACTTC; CDR3aa: CAISRQGQGYEQYF; v_gene: TRBV10-3; d_gene: TRBD1; j_gene: TRBJ2-7; abundance: .
CDR3nt: TGTGCCAGCAGTTCCTTAGAGACCCAGTACTTC; CDR3aa: CASSSLETQYF; v_gene: TRBV6-5; d_gene: .; j_gene: TRBJ2-5; abundance: .
CDR3nt: TGTGCCAGCAGTTACTCTAACAGGGGATTGACTGAAGCTTTCTTT; CDR3aa: CASSYSNRGLTEAFF; v_gene: TRBV6-5; d_gene: TRBD1; j_gene: TRBJ1-1; abundance: .
CDR3nt: TGCGCCAGCAGCTTTCTGTCCGGGGGTCTTTCACCCCTCCACTTT; CDR3aa: CASSFLSGGLSPLHF; v_gene: TRBV5-1; d_gene: .; j_gene: TRBJ1-6; abundance: .
CDR3nt: TGCGCCAGCAGCCGCCCCCCAGGGGGCGGTTATGAGCAGTACTTC; CDR3aa: CASSRPPGGGYEQYF; v_gene: TRBV5-1; d_gene: TRBD1; j_gene: TRBJ2-7; abundance: .
CDR3nt: TGCGCCAGCAGTGGACTAGCGGGTTCCTACAATGAGCAGTTCTTC; CDR3aa: CASSGLAGSYNEQFF; v_gene: TRBV5-1; d_gene: TRBD2; j_gene: TRBJ2-1; abundance: .
CDR3nt: TGCGCCAGCAGGAGGGGCTCAGGGGCGGACTATGGCTACACCTTC; CDR3aa: CASRRGSGADYGYTF; v_gene: TRBV10-2; d_gene: .; j_gene: TRBJ1-2; abundance: .
CDR3nt: TGTGCCAGCAGCGTAGATCCAGCAGGGGGAGAGACCCAGTACTTC; CDR3aa: CASSVDPAGGETQYF; v_gene: TRBV9; d_gene: TRBD1; j_gene: TRBJ2-5; abundance: .
CDR3nt: TGTGCCTGGAGCGGTGACAGCGATTGGACTGAAGCTTTCTTT; CDR3aa: CAWSGDSDWTEAFF; v_gene: TRBV30; d_gene: .; j_gene: TRBJ1-1; abundance: .
CDR3nt: TGTGCCAGCAGCTCGAAGCGAACCAGAGGTAATGAGCAGTTCTTC; CDR3aa: CASSSKRTRGNEQFF; v_gene: TRBV11-2; d_gene: .; j_gene: TRBJ2-1; abundance: few
CDR3nt: TGTGCCTGGGGGGGACAGGGCGATGAGCAGTTCTTC; CDR3aa: CAWGGQGDEQFF; v_gene: TRBV30; d_gene: TRBD1; j_gene: TRBJ2-1; abundance: few
CDR3nt: TGTGCCAGCAGCTTATCGATACAGTGGAATTCACCCCTCCACTTT; CDR3aa: CASSLSIQWNSPLHF; v_gene: TRBV7-2; d_gene: .; j_gene: TRBJ1-6; abundance: .
CDR3nt: TGTGCCACCAGCAGAGATGTTGCGGGGGCTGATACGCAGTATTTT; CDR3aa: CATSRDVAGADTQYF; v_gene: TRBV15; d_gene: .; j_gene: TRBJ2-3; abundance: .
CDR3nt: TGCGCCAGCAGCCCGGGGACTTTCAACACCGGGGAGCTGTTTTTT; CDR3aa: CASSPGTFNTGELFF; v_gene: TRBV5-1; d_gene: .; j_gene: TRBJ2-2; abundance: .
CDR3nt: TGTGCCAGCAGCTTGAGAGACACAGATACGCAGTATTTT; CDR3aa: CASSLRDTDTQYF; v_gene: TRBV7-9; d_gene: .; j_gene: TRBJ2-3; abundance: .
CDR3nt: TGTGCCAGCAGCTCAGGCCGGACAGGGGGCGGCGAGCAGTACTTC; CDR3aa: CASSSGRTGGGEQYF; v_gene: TRBV7-2; d_gene: TRBD1; j_gene: TRBJ2-7; abundance: .
CDR3nt: TGTGCCAGCAGCCCGGGGACAGGGGGCTTGCCCATGAACACTGAAGCTTTCTTT; CDR3aa: CASSPGTGGLPMNTEAFF; v_gene: TRBV9; d_gene: TRBD1; j_gene: TRBJ1-1; abundance: .
CDR3nt: TGCAGTGCTAGAGATCCTAGGGGCTACACCTTC; CDR3aa: CSARDPRGYTF; v_gene: TRBV20-1; d_gene: .; j_gene: TRBJ1-2; abundance: .
CDR3nt: TGTGCCAGCTCACCACCGGGGGGGGGCCAAGAGACCCAGTACTTC; CDR3aa: CASSPPGGGQETQYF; v_gene: TRBV18; d_gene: TRBD2; j_gene: TRBJ2-5; abundance: .
CDR3nt: TGCGCCAGCAGCCAATCTTTAACGAGTCAAGAGACCCAGTACTTC; CDR3aa: CASSQSLTSQETQYF; v_gene: TRBV4-1; d_gene: .; j_gene: TRBJ2-5; abundance: .
CDR3nt: TGTGCCAGCAGCTTACGGGAGGGGGTTACCTACGAGCAGTACTTC; CDR3aa: CASSLREGVTYEQYF; v_gene: TRBV7-8; d_gene: TRBD2; j_gene: TRBJ2-7; abundance: .
CDR3nt: TGCGCCAGCAGCTTGGCCGGAACTGGCAGGGGAGCTTTCTTT; CDR3aa: CASSLAGTGRGAFF; v_gene: TRBV5-1; d_gene: .; j_gene: TRBJ1-1; abundance: .
CDR3nt: TGTGCCACCAGTGATGAAGACAGGAACTATGGCTACACCTTC; CDR3aa: CATSDEDRNYGYTF; v_gene: TRBV24-1; d_gene: .; j_gene: TRBJ1-2; abundance: .
CDR3nt: TGTGCCAGCACGTCCTCACGGGGGGCTTATAGGAATGAGCAGTTCTTC; CDR3aa: CASTSSRGAYRNEQFF; v_gene: TRBV7-9; d_gene: .; j_gene: TRBJ2-1; abundance: few
CDR3nt: TGTGCCAGCAGTCCGCGGACAGGAGAACAGCCCCAGCATTTT; CDR3aa: CASSPRTGEQPQHF; v_gene: TRBV6-5; d_gene: TRBD1; j_gene: TRBJ1-5; abundance: once
CDR3nt: TGTGCCAGCACCATCGGAGGGCGGAGTGGAAACACCATATATTTT; CDR3aa: CASTIGGRSGNTIYF; v_gene: TRBV28; d_gene: .; j_gene: TRBJ1-3; abundance: .
CDR3nt: TGTGCCAGCAGCAAAAGAAGGCTAGCGGGGGAGATCTCCTACGAGCAGTACTTC; CDR3aa: CASSKRRLAGEISYEQYF; v_gene: TRBV7-8; d_gene: TRBD2; j_gene: TRBJ2-7; abundance: once
CDR3nt: TGTGCCAGCAGTTACTCGAGCGCGGGCGGGGGGGATACGCAGTATTTT; CDR3aa: CASSYSSAGGGDTQYF; v_gene: TRBV6-5; d_gene: TRBD2; j_gene: TRBJ2-3; abundance: .
CDR3nt: TGTGCCAGCAGCAAATTGTCTAGCGGGGGGCCTACTAGCACAGATACGCAGTATTTT; CDR3aa: CASSKLSSGGPTSTDTQYF; v_gene: TRBV21-1; d_gene: .; j_gene: TRBJ2-3; abundance: .
CDR3nt: TGTGCCAGCTCACCACGTAGACAGGGGGCTAAAGAGACCCAGTACTTC; CDR3aa: CASSPRRQGAKETQYF; v_gene: TRBV18; d_gene: TRBD1; j_gene: TRBJ2-5; abundance: once
CDR3nt: TGTGCCAGCAGCCCCGGGACAGGGGCGGACTATGGCTACACCTTC; CDR3aa: CASSPGTGADYGYTF; v_gene: TRBV7-2; d_gene: TRBD1; j_gene: TRBJ1-2; abundance: .
CDR3nt: TGTGCCAGCAGCGATGGGACAGGGACCTACGAGCAGTACTTC; CDR3aa: CASSDGTGTYEQYF; v_gene: TRBV11-2; d_gene: TRBD1; j_gene: TRBJ2-7; abundance: .
CDR3nt: TGTGCCACCAGCAGAGGACAGTCCGTAATTTTTGCAACTAATGAAAAACTGTTTTTT; CDR3aa: CATSRGQSVIFATNEKLFF; v_gene: TRBV15; d_gene: .; j_gene: TRBJ1-4; abundance: .